This TCR beta chain comes out of a study of cytomegalovirus exposure and HLA in healthy donors. The table lists this clone with a few counts. This CDR3 comprises 17 residues. J gave up 5 bases and V 0 bases, and 12 bases lay outside the gene matches. Germline CDR1 reads LGHNA; CDR2 reads YSLEER. The PCR ran on 60 Vbeta and 13 Jbeta primers. Data came from immunoSEQ multiplex PCR; TCRdb stores just in-frame clones and leaves some out. The sample lists more than 75,000 clones; less than 80% were seen once. The chain combines TRBV4-3 with TRBJ1-1; TRBD1 aligns across 7 bases. The sequencing input was PBMCs. The receptor was derived from a man aged 35-49 years in good health and CMV-seropositive. CDR3 loop: CASSQDQGEELWTEAFF. The CDR3 DNA follows: TGCGCCAGCAGCCAAGATCAGGGGGAGGAGCTTTGGACTGAAGCTTTCTTT.